This note documents a single TCR beta chain sequence. This sample is part of a study of blood T cell repertoires in COVID-19. Whole-study context: COVID-19 samples collected from the United States, Italy and Spain covered acute and convalescent phases.

This CDR3 contains 11 residues. Trimming cost V 6 bases and J 4 bases, with 7 bases left between them. Adults between about 18 and 95 years of age took part from 24 US areas. Participants were placed into cohorts based on the clinical history they reported. Authors' data handling: The assay estimated nucleated cells by amplifying reference gene primers. Here immunoSEQ multiplex PCR was the method, and the copy in TCRdb shows in-frame clones only, minus some. Clonal size and the V and J genes are those of that table, whereas D and trimming came from the DNA. Of about 410,000 clones in the sample, 80% to 95% were seen once.

The sequencing input was PBMCs or T cells enriched from blood (not recorded which). The TCR comes from a man aged 18 to 29 who had recovered from COVID-19. V and J are TRBV12-3 or TRBV12-4 and TRBJ2-7; D unresolved. CDR3 in DNA: TGTGCCAGCAGCCCCAGGTACGAGCAGTACTTC. It is translated as CASSPRYEQYF.